These 8 T cell receptor beta chains share one sample of origin, sequenced in a study of low-dose radiotherapy and immunotherapy resistance in tumors. As for time point: before trial treatment. Covering alpha and beta chains, TRAV- and TRBV-specific primers were used for the first-strand cDNA. The authors amplified TCRs for about 20 PCR cycles with a constant-region primer and a V-primer adapter. MiXCR was run by TCRdb on the reads, yielding one entry per CDR3 protein. The sample holds tens of thousands of distinct CDR3 sequences, about a third seen once. Sequences were derived from PBMCs, sampled before treatment. The receptor source for this set is a female donor with ovarian cancer.

The V call is TRBV20-1, the J call TRBJ2-3; D is unresolved. The CDR3 runs to 15 residues. CDR1 is DFQATT and CDR2 is SNEGSKA in the germline V gene (reference sequence). V dropped 0 bases and J dropped 3 bases, with 13 bases sitting between them. CDR3 coding DNA: TGCAGTGCTAGAGAAAGCCTCGGCCGGACAGATACGCAGTATTTT. Translated: CSARESLGRTDTQYF.

This clonotype appeared many times. J is TRBJ2-6 and V is TRBV20-1; no clear D gene. Trimming shortened V by 3 bases and J by 0 bases, and 12 bases separated the two germline ends. Germline V CDR1 and CDR2: DFQATT, SNEGSKA (reference sequence). This CDR3 has 16 amino acids. The DNA for the CDR3 is TGCAGTGCTAGTGCATTTGTCTCCTCTGGGGCCAACGTCCTGACTTTC. Translation: CSASAFVSSGANVLTF.

The chain is built from TRBV28 and TRBJ2-7; D gene ambiguous. Germline V gene sequence: CDR1 MDHEN, CDR2 SYDVKM. V lost 7 bases, J lost 3 bases, and 19 bases lay in between. The CDR3 totals 15 residues. CDR3 region: CASTTYRRTNYEQYF. DNA of the CDR3: TGTGCCAGCACCACCTACCGTCGTACCAACTACGAGCAGTACTTC. The variable domain in full, completed from reference TRBV28 and TRBJ2-7, reads DVKVTQSSRYLVKRTGEKVFLECVQDMDHENMFWYRQDPGLGLRLIYFSYDVKMKEKGDIPEGYSVSREKKERFSLILESASTNQTSMYLCASTTYRRTNYEQYFGPGTRLTVT.

This clonotype was observed at least ten times. The chain couples TRBV20-1 to TRBJ1-4; D is perhaps TRBD1 (5 bases). Germline V lookup: CDR1 DFQATT, CDR2 SNEGSKA (reference sequence). The CDR3 has 14 amino acids. V was cut by 0 bases and J by 10 bases, with 15 bases left in between. The CDR3 here is CSAREAGRGGKLFF. The CDR3 DNA reads as TGCAGTGCTAGAGAGGCAGGGAGGGGCGGAAAACTGTTTTTT.

The chain has TRBV2 and TRBJ1-2; D call uncertain. The CDR3 loop spans 15 amino acids. Germline CDR1 SNHLY, CDR2 FYNNEI. Trimming pared 7 bases from V and 8 bases from J, leaving 23 bases between. The CDR3 reads CASNGRATSSPGYTF. The CDR3 nucleotides are TGTGCCAGCAACGGACGGGCGACCTCTTCACCCGGCTACACCTTC.

The V gene is TRBV11-2, the J gene TRBJ1-3; D not resolved. V was pared by 4 bases and J by 1 base, with 8 bases between. The CDR3 runs to 14 residues. Germline values: CDR1 SGHAT, CDR2 FQNNGV. This CDR3 is CASSSSMSGNTIYF. CDR3 bases: TGTGCCAGCAGCTCCAGTATGTCTGGAAACACCATATATTTT.

V usage is TRBV6-2 or TRBV6-3 and J usage is TRBJ2-6, with D unresolved. This CDR3 contains 16 residues. V was pared by 4 bases and J by 0 bases, with 10 bases between. Germline-derived CDR1 and CDR2 are MNHEY and SVGEGT. Written as DNA, the CDR3 is TGTGCCAGCAGTTTCTGGACGGGCTCTGGGGCCAACGTCCTGACTTTC. This encodes CASSFWTGSGANVLTF.

Concerning this clonotype: A much bigger clone sits one base away, suggesting this may be a read error. V is TRBV25-1 and J is TRBJ1-2; D is unresolved. The germline CDR1 and CDR2 sequences are MGHDK and SYGVNS. This CDR3 spans 11 amino acids. Trimming shortened V by 6 bases and J by 7 bases, and 9 bases separated the two germline ends. The CDR3 DNA reads as TGTGCCAGCAGGGCAGGCTTTGGCTACACCTTC. As protein: CASRAGFGYTF.